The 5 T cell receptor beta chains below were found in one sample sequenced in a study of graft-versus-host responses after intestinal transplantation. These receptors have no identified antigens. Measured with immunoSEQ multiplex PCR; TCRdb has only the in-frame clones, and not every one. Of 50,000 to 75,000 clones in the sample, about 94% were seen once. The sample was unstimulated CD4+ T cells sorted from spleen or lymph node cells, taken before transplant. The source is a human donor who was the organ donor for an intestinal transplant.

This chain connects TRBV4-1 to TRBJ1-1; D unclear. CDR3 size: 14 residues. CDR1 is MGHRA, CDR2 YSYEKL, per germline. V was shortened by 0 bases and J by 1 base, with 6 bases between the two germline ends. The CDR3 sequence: CASSQDSTNTEAFF. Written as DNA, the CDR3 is TGCGCCAGCAGCCAAGACTCAACGAACACTGAAGCTTTCTTT.

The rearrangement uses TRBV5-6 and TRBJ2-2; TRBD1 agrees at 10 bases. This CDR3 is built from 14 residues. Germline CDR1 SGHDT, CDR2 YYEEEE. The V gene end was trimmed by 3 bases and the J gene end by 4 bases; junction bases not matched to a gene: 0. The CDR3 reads CASSWTGGTGELFF. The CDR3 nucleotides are TGTGCCAGCAGCTGGACAGGGGGCACCGGGGAGCTGTTTTTT.

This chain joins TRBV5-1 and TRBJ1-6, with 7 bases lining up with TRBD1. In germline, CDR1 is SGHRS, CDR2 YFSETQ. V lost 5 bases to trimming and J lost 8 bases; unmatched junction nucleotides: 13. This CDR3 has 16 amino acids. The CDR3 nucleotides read TGCGCCAGCAGGGCCAGGGGCACAGGGGCCTATTCACCCCTCCACTTT. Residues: CASRARGTGAYSPLHF.

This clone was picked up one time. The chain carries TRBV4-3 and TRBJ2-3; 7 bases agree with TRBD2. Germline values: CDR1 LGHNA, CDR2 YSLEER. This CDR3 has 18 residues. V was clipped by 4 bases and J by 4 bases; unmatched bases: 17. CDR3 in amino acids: CASSRYSPGTNFPDTQYF. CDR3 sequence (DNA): TGCGCCAGCAGCCGTTATTCACCCGGGACTAATTTTCCAGATACGCAGTATTTT.

CDR3 nucleotide sequence: TGTGCCAGCAGTGACAGGGTAAGGGCGACTGAAGCTTTCTTT. Protein: CASSDRVRATEAFF. The rearrangement joins TRBV6-6 to TRBJ1-1; 7 nucleotides align to TRBD1. Germline V gene data show CDR1 as MNHNY and CDR2 as SVGAGI (reference sequence). CDR3 size: 14 residues. V gave up 5 bases and J gave up 5 bases; unmatched junction bases: 8.